One sample yielded the 17 T cell receptor beta chains listed below, sequenced in a study of shared clonotypes between healthy human individuals. Method: immunoSEQ multiplex PCR; TCRdb's copy keeps in-frame clones and lacks some. The data hold approximately 600,000 clones, with 85% to 95% observed a single time. Positively selected for CCR7, the CD45RO-negative cells used as naive CD8 cells excluded terminally differentiated effector memory CD45RA+ cells. The sequencing sample was made of naive CD8+ T cells sorted from blood. The source is a woman aged 30 to 39 in good health.

The V and J genes are TRBV11-1 and TRBJ1-1; D is possibly TRBD1 (5 bases). Germline CDR1 SGHAT, CDR2 FQDESV (reference sequence). V dropped 6 bases and J dropped 0 bases, with 17 bases sitting between them. This CDR3 has 16 amino acids. The CDR3 sequence is CASSQKPRAMNTEAFF. As DNA, the CDR3 is TGTGCCAGCAGTCAAAAACCCAGGGCCATGAACACTGAAGCTTTCTTT.

This sequence joins TRBV18 and TRBJ2-7; D unresolved. Looked up from germline, CDR1 is KGHSH and CDR2 is LQKENI. V lost 3 bases and J 6 bases, leaving 9 bases between the germline ends. The CDR3 covers 12 residues. For the CDR3, the DNA is TGTGCCAGCTCACCCCTCCAGTCCGAGCAGTACTTC. This translates into CASSPLQSEQYF.

The chain links TRBV29-1 to TRBJ2-2, with 7 bases aligning to TRBD2. The CDR3 loop spans 13 amino acids. Germline lookup yields CDR1 SQVTM and CDR2 ANQGSEA. Trimming removed 7 bases from V and 4 bases from J; junction bases left unmatched: 6. The CDR3 DNA reads TGCAGCGCGGGACTATCCGTCACCGGGGAGCTGTTTTTT. Its protein is CSAGLSVTGELFF.

Regarding this clone: This sample also contains other DNA sequences that code for the same CDR3. The J gene is TRBJ1-1, the V gene TRBV27; D is uncertain. Germline V gene data show CDR1 as MNHEY and CDR2 as SMNVEV (reference sequence). V was shortened by 3 bases and J by 6 bases, with 8 bases between the two germline ends. CDR3 size: 12 residues. In DNA, the CDR3 is TGTGCCAGCAGTTTCGGAGGGTCTGAAGCTTTCTTT. Its translation is CASSFGGSEAFF.

The chain uses TRBV5-6 and TRBJ2-7, with D possibly being TRBD2 (5 bases). CDR1 is SGHDT and CDR2 is YYEEEE in the germline V gene. Trimming left V 4 bases short and J 5 bases short, with 22 bases between. The CDR3 is 16 amino acids. This CDR3 is CASSHNRYSGSDEQYF. The CDR3 DNA follows: TGTGCCAGCAGCCATAACCGTTATTCGGGATCGGACGAGCAGTACTTC.

This chain links TRBV11-2 with TRBJ2-1, with no clear D. Deletions cut 2 bases from V and 0 bases from J, with 5 bases between. Germline V gene data show CDR1 as SGHAT and CDR2 as FQNNGV. CDR3 size: 14 residues. The CDR3, as DNA: TGTGCCAGCAGCTTACCGGGCTCCTACAATGAGCAGTTCTTC. It codes for CASSLPGSYNEQFF.

The table lists this clone with a count of one. The chain carries TRBV5-6 and TRBJ1-2, with 7 nucleotides matching TRBD1. CDR1 and CDR2 (germline): SGHDT, YYEEEE. The CDR3 length is 16 residues. Trimming removed 4 bases from V and 4 bases from J; junction bases left unmatched: 13. CDR3 in amino acids: CASSQITGEGSYGYTF. The CDR3 nucleotides are TGTGCCAGCAGCCAGATTACAGGGGAGGGTAGCTATGGCTACACCTTC.

The gene calls are TRBV13 and TRBJ2-7, with 10 bases that match TRBD2. The germline V gene encodes CDR1 PRHDT and CDR2 FYEKMQ (reference sequence). The length of the CDR3 is 17 residues. Losses at the gene ends were 2 bases for V and 0 bases for J; bases not matched to a gene: 7. The CDR3, as DNA: TGTGCCAGCAGCTTATCAACGGGGACTAGCGCCTCCTACGAGCAGTACTTC. Translated, it gives CASSLSTGTSASYEQYF. Looking up the rest from reference TRBV13 and TRBJ2-7 gives the full variable domain: AAGVIQSPRHLIKEKRETATLKCYPIPRHDTVYWYQQGPGQDPQFLISFYEKMQSDKGSIPDRFSAQQFSDYHSELNMSSLELGDSALYFCASSLSTGTSASYEQYFGPGTRLTVT.

V is TRBV19 and J is TRBJ1-5; D remains ambiguous. The V end lost 10 bases, the J end lost 6 bases, and 16 bases lay between the germline ends. The CDR3 is 13 amino acids. The germline V gene has CDR1 LNHDA and CDR2 SQIVND (reference sequence). CDR3 nucleotide sequence: TGTGCCACTCAGGCGGGTTGGACTCAGCCCCAGCATTTT. This sequence encodes CATQAGWTQPQHF.

The chain links TRBV5-6 to TRBJ2-7; TRBD2 matches at 12 bases. Germline V gene data show CDR1 as SGHDT and CDR2 as YYEEEE. CDR3 length: 15 amino acids. V trimming: 5 bases; J trimming: 7 bases; junction bases outside the gene matches: 10. In DNA, the CDR3 is TGTGCCAGCAGTCTTTCGACTAGCGGGAGCTATGAGCAGTACTTC. This translates into CASSLSTSGSYEQYF. Based on the CDR3 plus reference TRBV5-6 and TRBJ2-7, the full variable domain is DAGVTQSPTHLIKTRGQQVTLRCSPKSGHDTVSWYQQALGQGPQFIFQYYEEEERQRGNFPDRFSGHQFPNYSSELNVNALLLGDSALYLCASSLSTSGSYEQYFGPGTRLTVT.

This chain connects TRBV29-1 to TRBJ2-7; D is uncertain. Germline values: CDR1 SQVTM, CDR2 ANQGSEA. This CDR3 region has 15 residues. V was trimmed by 5 bases and J by 0 bases, leaving 17 bases between them. CDR3 bases: TGCAGCGTTCTTCAGCCCCAATCTAGCTCCTACGAGCAGTACTTC. It translates to CSVLQPQSSSYEQYF.

This chain connects TRBV15 to TRBJ2-2; D not certain. CDR3 size: 17 residues. The V gene lost 6 bases and the J gene lost 0 bases, with 17 bases spanning the gap. The germline V gene encodes CDR1 LNHNV and CDR2 YYDKDF (reference sequence). The CDR3 loop is CATSSPSAGSNTGELFF. The CDR3 coding sequence is TGTGCCACCAGTTCCCCCTCCGCAGGCTCGAACACCGGGGAGCTGTTTTTT.

This chain joins TRBV11-3 and TRBJ1-5; TRBD1 aligns across 9 bases. Per the germline V gene, CDR1 is SGHNT and CDR2 is YENEEA. The CDR3 consists of 15 residues. V shed 3 bases, J shed 6 bases, and the junction held 6 bases outside the gene matches. Written as DNA, the CDR3 is TGTGCCAGCAGCTTTTCCGGGACAGGGACTCAGCCCCAGCATTTT. This encodes CASSFSGTGTQPQHF.

CDR3 sequence (DNA): TGTGCCAGCAGTTTGACCACTAGCGCCGGTGAGCAGTTCTTC. Its translation is CASSLTTSAGEQFF. This chain links TRBV27 with TRBJ2-1, with 7 positions matching TRBD2. With V trimmed by 3 bases and J by 9 bases, 8 bases remained unmatched. CDR3 length: 14 amino acids. Germline V gene lookup returns CDR1 MNHEY and CDR2 SMNVEV (reference sequence).

CDR3 DNA sequence: TGTGCCAGCAGTTACTCCGACCCTATCTCCTACGAGCAGTACTTC. Translation: CASSYSDPISYEQYF. The rearrangement uses TRBV6-5 and TRBJ2-7, with no clear D. Germline assignment: CDR1 MNHEY and CDR2 SVGAGI. V was clipped by 0 bases and J by 0 bases, with 9 bases between them. This CDR3 contains 15 residues.

DNA of the CDR3: TGTGCCAGCAGCTTGCGTCGCGGGAGGGCCGAGAGCTCCTACGAGCAGTACTTC. This gives the protein CASSLRRGRAESSYEQYF. The chain couples TRBV5-8 to TRBJ2-7; 9 bases fit TRBD2. Trimming at V came to 1 base and at J to 0 bases, leaving 11 bases not matched to a gene. Germline V lookup: CDR1 SGHTS, CDR2 YDEGEE. This CDR3 has 18 amino acids.

A word on this clone: This sample also contains other DNA sequences that code for the same CDR3. V usage is TRBV27 and J usage is TRBJ2-7; D ambiguous. The CDR3 has 13 amino acids. Between the trimmed V and J ends, which lost 4 bases and 0 bases, there was a span of 7 bases. Per the germline V gene, CDR1 is MNHEY and CDR2 is SMNVEV (reference sequence). CDR3 residues: CASSSGPSYEQYF. CDR3 nucleotides: TGTGCCAGCAGTTCGGGTCCCTCCTACGAGCAGTACTTC.